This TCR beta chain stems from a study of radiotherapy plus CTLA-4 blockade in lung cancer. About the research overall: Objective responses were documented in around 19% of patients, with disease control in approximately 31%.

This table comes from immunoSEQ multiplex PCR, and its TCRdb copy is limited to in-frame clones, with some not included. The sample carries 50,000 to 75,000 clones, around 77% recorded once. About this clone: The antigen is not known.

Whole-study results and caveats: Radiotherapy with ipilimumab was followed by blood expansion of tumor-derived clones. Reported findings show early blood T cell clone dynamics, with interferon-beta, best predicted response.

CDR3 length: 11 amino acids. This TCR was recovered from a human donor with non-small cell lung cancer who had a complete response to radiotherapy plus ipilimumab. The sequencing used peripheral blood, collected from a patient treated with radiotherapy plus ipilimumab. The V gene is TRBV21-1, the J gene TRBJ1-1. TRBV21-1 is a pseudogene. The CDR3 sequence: CASNPGVGAFF. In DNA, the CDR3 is TGTGCCAGCAACCCCGGGGTTGGAGCTTTCTTT.